These 11 T cell receptor beta chains were sequenced from one sample in a study of response to subunit inactivated influenza vaccine. Each CDR3 protein gets one entry after TCRdb re-called the RT-PCR reads with MiXCR. The data show 700,000 to 800,000 distinct CDR3 sequences, about 18% seen once. The sequenced sample was PBMCs from blood, obtained more than 4 days after vaccination. Source of these receptors: a man aged 50 or older who received an inactivated influenza vaccine.

The table lists this clonotype with a count of one. CDR3 DNA: TGCAGCGTTGAACAGAGAGGCGGATCCCACGAGCAGTACTTC. Residues: CSVEQRGGSHEQYF. This chain connects TRBV29-1 to TRBJ2-7, with unresolved D. The germline V gene encodes CDR1 SQVTM and CDR2 ANQGSEA. V lost 2 bases, J lost 5 bases, and 16 bases lay in between. CDR3 size: 14 residues.

The table lists this clonotype with many counts. This chain uses TRBV6-2 or TRBV6-3 with TRBJ2-4; no firm D call. Germline values: CDR1 MNHEY, CDR2 SVGEGT. Trimming took 0 bases from V and 7 from J, leaving 10 bases between them. This CDR3 is built from 14 residues. The CDR3 is CASSYSAVTNIQYF. Written as DNA, the CDR3 is TGTGCCAGCAGTTACTCGGCGGTCACTAACATTCAGTACTTC.

This clonotype is a singleton in its sample. A much more abundant neighbour one base away suggests this may be a read error. The chain is built from TRBV4-2 and TRBJ2-4; 10 positions agree with TRBD2. V lost 0 bases and J lost 5; bases outside the gene matches: 7. Germline V gene data show CDR1 as LGHNA and CDR2 as YNFKEQ. CDR3 length equals 17 residues. In DNA form, the CDR3 reads TGTGCCAGCAGCCAAGATATGGGACTAGCGCCTCAAAACATTCAGTACTTC. Translated: CASSQDMGLAPQNIQYF.

This chain uses TRBV20-1 with TRBJ2-5, with D perhaps TRBD2 (5 bases). Trimming removed 0 bases at V and 1 base at J, with 18 bases between. Germline assignment: CDR1 DFQATT and CDR2 SNEGSKA (reference sequence). The CDR3 loop spans 17 amino acids. In DNA form, the CDR3 reads TGCAGTGCTAGAGAGAGTCCGGGTGGGAGATTCCAAGAGACCCAGTACTTC. This sequence encodes CSARESPGGRFQETQYF.

The chain is built from TRBV12-3 or TRBV12-4 and TRBJ1-1; TRBD1 is a possible D gene (6 bases). This CDR3 has 16 amino acids. V lost 5 bases, J lost 5 bases, and 21 bases lay in between. CDR3 loop: CASSELGPRGNTEAFF. CDR3 DNA sequence: TGTGCCAGCAGTGAATTGGGGCCCAGGGGAAATACTGAAGCTTTCTTT.

This clonotype was counted a few times. The V call is TRBV27, the J call TRBJ2-3; 8 bases fit TRBD2. The CDR3 sequence is 16 residues long. CDR1 MNHEY and CDR2 SMNVEV come from the germline V gene (reference sequence). V shed 0 bases, J shed 6 bases, and the junction held 8 bases outside the gene matches. CDR3 sequence: CASSLSWRGATDTQYF. The CDR3 nucleotides are TGTGCCAGCAGTTTATCGTGGCGGGGGGCGACGGATACGCAGTATTTT.

V gene TRBV27 combines with J gene TRBJ2-7; TRBD1 agrees at 11 bases. Trimming removed 5 bases from V and 7 bases from J; junction bases left unmatched: 7. Germline CDR1 MNHEY, CDR2 SMNVEV (reference sequence). This CDR3 spans 14 amino acids. CDR3 coding DNA: TGTGCCAGCAGTCCCGGGACAGGGGGGAGTGAGCAGTACTTC. Amino acid sequence: CASSPGTGGSEQYF.

The V gene is TRBV7-2, the J gene TRBJ2-1; D possibly matches TRBD1 or TRBD2 (5 bases each). The germline gives CDR1 SGHTA, CDR2 FQGNSA. With 3 bases removed from V and 4 bases from J, the gap between germline ends came to 16 bases. CDR3 size: 16 residues. CDR3 loop: CASSFQGGRGYNEQFF. CDR3 in DNA: TGTGCCAGCAGCTTTCAGGGCGGCCGGGGATACAATGAGCAGTTCTTC.

This clonotype was seen a handful of times. The chain joins TRBV20-1 to TRBJ2-5, with 12 bases that match TRBD2. Germline lookup yields CDR1 DFQATT and CDR2 SNEGSKA (reference sequence). The CDR3 sequence is 14 residues long. The CDR3: CTASLAGGLETQYF. The CDR3 DNA reads TGCACCGCGTCGCTAGCGGGAGGGCTAGAGACCCAGTACTTC.

V and J are TRBV29-1 and TRBJ2-2, with 8 positions matching TRBD2. The CDR3 consists of 13 residues. Germline lookup yields CDR1 SQVTM and CDR2 ANQGSEA. V trimming: 4 bases; J trimming: 3 bases; junction bases outside the gene matches: 1. The CDR3 nucleotides read TGCAGCGTTGCGGGAGGGCACACCGGGGAGCTGTTTTTT. It encodes CSVAGGHTGELFF.

The chain has TRBV6-5 and TRBJ2-1; tentatively, D is TRBD2 (6 bases). Trimming took 4 bases from V and 2 from J, leaving 15 bases between them. Germline V CDR1 and CDR2: MNHEY, SVGAGI. The CDR3 loop spans 16 amino acids. The CDR3 is CASSLRAGSAYNEQFF. The DNA for the CDR3 is TGTGCCAGCAGTTTACGTGCGGGGTCAGCCTACAATGAGCAGTTCTTC.